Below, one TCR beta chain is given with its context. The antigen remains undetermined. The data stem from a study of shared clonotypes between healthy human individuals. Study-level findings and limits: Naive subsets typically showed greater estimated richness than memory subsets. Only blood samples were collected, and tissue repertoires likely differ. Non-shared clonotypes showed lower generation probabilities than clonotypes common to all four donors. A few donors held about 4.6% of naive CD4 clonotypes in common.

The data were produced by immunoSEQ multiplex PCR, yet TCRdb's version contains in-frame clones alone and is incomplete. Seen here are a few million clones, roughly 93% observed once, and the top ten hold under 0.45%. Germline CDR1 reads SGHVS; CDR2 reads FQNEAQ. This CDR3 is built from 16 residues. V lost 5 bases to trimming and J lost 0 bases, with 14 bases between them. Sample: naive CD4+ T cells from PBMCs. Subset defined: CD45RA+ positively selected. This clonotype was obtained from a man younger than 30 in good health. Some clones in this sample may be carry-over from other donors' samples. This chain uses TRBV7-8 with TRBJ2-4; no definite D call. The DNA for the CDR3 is TGTGCCAGCAGCCCGAAACCAGGTCTAGCCAAAAACATTCAGTACTTC. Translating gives CASSPKPGLAKNIQYF.